A single sample gave rise to the 18 T cell receptor beta chains below, sequenced in a study of T cell clonotyping in hematopoietic cell transplantation (dated by TCRdb to 2020 to 2022). Libraries were constructed by the immunoSEQ multiplex PCR assay. In its TCRdb copy, this immuneACCESS table keeps in-frame sequences only and misses some clones. Where compared with another copy, unresolved V genes explain less than half of these, and the others have no known cause. Within this sample are 25,000 to 35,000 clones, with more than 85% of them counted one time only. The ten most abundant clones make up approximately 2.1% of the sample. The time point label, read with the paper, signifies: recipient sample about 28 days before transplant, after cytoreduction. Sequenced here: peripheral blood mononuclear cells, sampled before stem cell transplant. These receptors were collected from a middle-aged man with acute myeloid leukemia. Some clones in this sample may be carry-over from other donors' samples.

The chain links TRBV28 to TRBJ2-7; 7 nucleotides align to TRBD1. There are 15 residues in the CDR3. V was clipped by 6 bases and J by 3 bases; unmatched bases: 11. Germline CDR1 and CDR2: MDHEN and SYDVKM. The CDR3 is CASSQMPRDSYEQYF. The CDR3 DNA reads as TGTGCCAGCAGCCAGATGCCCCGGGACAGCTACGAGCAGTACTTC. Drawing the rest from reference TRBV28 and TRBJ2-7, the complete variable domain is DVKVTQSSRYLVKRTGEKVFLECVQDMDHENMFWYRQDPGLGLRLIYFSYDVKMKEKGDIPEGYSVSREKKERFSLILESASTNQTSMYLCASSQMPRDSYEQYFGPGTRLTVT.

CDR3 coding DNA: TGTGCCAGTAGTATAGCCGGGGACAGTAGTGGCTACACCTTC. This translates into CASSIAGDSSGYTF. The V gene is TRBV19, the J gene TRBJ1-2; 7 nucleotides agree with TRBD1. CDR3 size: 14 residues. Germline V CDR1 and CDR2: LNHDA, SQIVND (reference sequence). V lost 1 base to trimming and J lost 7 bases; unmatched junction nucleotides: 6. Complete variable domain (other parts from reference TRBV19 and TRBJ1-2): DGGITQSPKYLFRKEGQNVTLSCEQNLNHDAMYWYRQDPGQGLRLIYYSQIVNDFQKGDIAEGYSVSREKKESFPLTVTSAQKNPTAFYLCASSIAGDSSGYTFGSGTRLTVV.

V gene TRBV5-1 combines with J gene TRBJ2-3; D gene ambiguous. CDR1 and CDR2 (germline): SGHRS, YFSETQ. V was shortened by 0 bases and J by 0 bases, with 8 bases between the two germline ends. This CDR3 is built from 15 residues. The CDR3 loop reads CASSLAETSTDTQYF. In DNA form, the CDR3 reads TGCGCCAGCAGCTTGGCGGAGACTAGCACAGATACGCAGTATTTT.

The chain joins TRBV7-8 to TRBJ2-7; 8 nucleotides match TRBD1. This CDR3 region has 15 residues. The trim removed 3 bases at V and 1 base at J, leaving 5 bases unmatched. Looked up from germline, CDR1 is SGHVS and CDR2 is FQNEAQ. The CDR3 sequence is CASSFGTGHSYEQYF. CDR3 coding DNA: TGTGCCAGCAGCTTCGGGACAGGACATTCCTACGAGCAGTACTTC.

The chain links TRBV13 to TRBJ2-5; 9 nucleotides agree with TRBD1. Trimming took 0 bases from V and 4 from J; bases not matched to a gene: 9. This CDR3 comprises 17 residues. Germline assignment: CDR1 PRHDT and CDR2 FYEKMQ (reference sequence). CDR3 amino acids: CASSLGDRGDSGETQYF. CDR3 coding DNA: TGTGCCAGCAGCTTAGGGGACAGGGGAGATTCAGGAGAGACCCAGTACTTC. The complete variable domain, with remaining parts taken from reference TRBV13 and TRBJ2-5, reads AAGVIQSPRHLIKEKRETATLKCYPIPRHDTVYWYQQGPGQDPQFLISFYEKMQSDKGSIPDRFSAQQFSDYHSELNMSSLELGDSALYFCASSLGDRGDSGETQYFGPGTRLLVL.

The V gene is TRBV2, the J gene TRBJ1-6; 10 nucleotides align to TRBD1. The CDR3 extends over 15 amino acids. Trimming took 5 bases from V and 6 from J; bases not matched to a gene: 4. Germline assignment: CDR1 SNHLY and CDR2 FYNNEI. CDR3: CASSLGTGVNSPLHF. The CDR3 DNA reads TGTGCCAGCAGTCTAGGGACAGGGGTTAATTCACCCCTCCACTTT.

The rearrangement uses TRBV18 and TRBJ2-2; no reliable D call. Per the germline V gene, CDR1 is KGHSH and CDR2 is LQKENI. The CDR3 loop spans 15 amino acids. Between the trimmed V and J ends, which lost 6 bases and 0 bases, there was a span of 11 bases. CDR3 nucleotide sequence: TGTGCCAGCTCTAATGATAGAGCGAACACCGGGGAGCTGTTTTTT. This sequence encodes CASSNDRANTGELFF.

Written as DNA, the CDR3 is TGTGCCAGCAGTCCTTTTCCCCACAATGAGCAGTTCTTC. Protein: CASSPFPHNEQFF. The chain is built from TRBV7-2 and TRBJ2-1; no clear D. The V end lost 6 bases, the J end lost 5 bases, and 11 bases lay between the germline ends. This CDR3 region has 13 residues. Germline assignment: CDR1 SGHTA and CDR2 FQGNSA.

This rearrangement joins TRBV7-2 to TRBJ1-6; the D gene is possibly TRBD1 (6 bases). The V gene's germline CDR1 is SGHTA and CDR2 FQGNSA. Between the trimmed V and J ends, which lost 2 bases and 10 bases, there was a span of 18 bases. The CDR3 is 16 amino acids. The CDR3 sequence is CASSLNRGGPRSPLHF. The CDR3 nucleotides are TGTGCCAGCAGCTTAAATAGAGGGGGGCCAAGGTCACCCCTCCACTTT.

This clone occurred once. V gene TRBV27 combines with J gene TRBJ1-5, with D unresolved. Trimming left V 2 bases short and J 2 bases short, with 7 bases between. Germline CDR1 MNHEY, CDR2 SMNVEV (reference sequence). The CDR3 runs to 14 residues. CDR3 sequence (DNA): TGTGCCAGCAGTTTAGGATCTGGCAATCAGCCCCAGCATTTT. Protein: CASSLGSGNQPQHF.

This clone was detected only a few times. CDR3 sequence: CASNLQTGVNYGYTF. In DNA form, the CDR3 reads TGTGCCAGCAACCTTCAGACAGGGGTAAACTATGGCTACACCTTC. The chain has TRBV7-2 and TRBJ1-2; the match to TRBD1 covers 8 bases. CDR1 and CDR2 (germline): SGHTA, FQGNSA. With V trimmed by 7 bases and J by 2 bases, 9 bases remained unmatched. The CDR3 runs 15 residues.

V is TRBV5-5 and J is TRBJ1-5; TRBD1 might be the D (5 bases). Trimming stripped 0 bases from V and 7 bases from J, with 11 bases between. CDR1 SGHKS and CDR2 YYEKEE come from the germline V gene (reference sequence). The CDR3 runs 14 residues. The CDR3 region is CASSLESGEQPQHF. In DNA form, the CDR3 reads TGTGCCAGCAGCTTGGAGTCGGGGGAACAGCCCCAGCATTTT.

The J gene is TRBJ2-7, the V gene TRBV2, with 8 bases lining up with TRBD1. The J segment lost 5 bases and the V segment lost 5 bases, leaving 5 bases of the junction unmatched. The germline CDR1 and CDR2 sequences are SNHLY and FYNNEI. The CDR3 spans 13 residues. CDR3 DNA: TGTGCCAGCAGTACCGGACAGGGAAACGAGCAGTACTTC. Translation: CASSTGQGNEQYF.

The chain employs TRBV6-5 and TRBJ2-1, with D perhaps given as TRBD1 or TRBD2 (5 bases each). V was cut by 9 bases and J by 4 bases, with 13 bases left in between. The CDR3 covers 13 residues. From germline, CDR1 is MNHEY and CDR2 SVGAGI. The CDR3 bases are TGTGCCAGTCGCCGGGACGGTTACAATGAGCAGTTCTTC. This encodes CASRRDGYNEQFF.

The chain recombines TRBV5-1 with TRBJ1-6; TRBD1 agrees at 9 bases. The V segment lost 4 bases and the J segment 4 bases; nucleotides outside the gene matches: 6. This CDR3 region has 16 residues. CDR1 SGHRS and CDR2 YFSETQ come from the germline V gene. The CDR3: CASSLQGAGYNSPLHF. CDR3 sequence (DNA): TGCGCCAGCAGCCTACAGGGGGCAGGGTATAATTCACCCCTCCACTTT.

This clone was detected only once. The CDR3 bases are TGTGCCAGCAGCGTAGAGGCAGGGGCCACCTACGAGCAGTACTTC. Translation gives CASSVEAGATYEQYF. V gene TRBV9 combines with J gene TRBJ2-7; D might be TRBD1 (6 bases). The CDR3 contains 15 residues. CDR1 and CDR2 from the germline V gene are SGDLS and YYNGEE. The V gene lost 0 bases and the J gene lost 2 bases, with 12 bases spanning the gap.

V and J are TRBV25-1 and TRBJ2-5; D may be TRBD2 (5 bases). Germline assignment: CDR1 MGHDK and CDR2 SYGVNS. V was pared by 11 bases and J by 5 bases, with 12 bases between. The CDR3 has 11 amino acids. DNA for the CDR3: TGTGCCTCCCCGGAGGTGGAGACCCAGTACTTC. Translating gives CASPEVETQYF.

This clone was seen more than once but under ten times. The gene calls are TRBV7-2 and TRBJ1-2; the D gene is possibly TRBD1 (5 bases). Germline V CDR1 and CDR2: SGHTA, FQGNSA. Trimming cost V 5 bases and J 8 bases, with 15 bases left between them. The CDR3 consists of 13 residues. DNA for the CDR3: TGTGCCAGCAGCCCCGGGACGGCTCGCGGCTACACCTTC. Protein sequence: CASSPGTARGYTF.